A selection of T cell receptor beta chains follows, all from one sample in a study of blood T cell repertoires in COVID-19. Sequenced by immunoSEQ multiplex PCR; TCRdb stores in-frame clones only, minus some. The sample consists of about 250,000 clones, just under 85% of them appearing once. The specimen sequenced was peripheral blood. These TCRs come from an elderly man with acute or convalescent COVID-19. CDR3s include the opening cysteine and the closing phenylalanine or tryptophan. A D gene is named only where the DNA matches it firmly. Only some rows state a clone size, as once, few, many or a class for expanded clones.

TRBV2,TRBJ1-2,.,.,CARGLTAREANYGYTF,TGTGCCAGGGGGCTCACAGCCAGGGAAGCTAACTATGGCTACACCTTC
TRBV19,TRBJ2-7,TRBD1,.,CASTAGRTGPYEQYF,TGTGCCAGTACCGCTGGACGGACAGGGCCTTACGAGCAGTACTTC
TRBV2,TRBJ1-6,TRBD1,.,CASSERAGGGSPLHF,TGTGCCAGCAGTGAAAGGGCAGGGGGTGGTTCACCCCTCCACTTT
TRBV7-2,TRBJ2-7,.,once,CASTPQTVPSYEQYF,TGTGCCAGCACCCCACAGACAGTCCCCTCCTACGAGCAGTACTTC
TRBV28,TRBJ1-4,TRBD1,.,CASSWGQDNEKLFF,TGTGCCAGCAGTTGGGGACAGGACAATGAAAAACTGTTTTTT
TRBV18,TRBJ1-1,.,.,CASSQTDGDTEAFF,TGTGCCAGCTCACAAACTGACGGAGACACTGAAGCTTTCTTT
TRBV6-5,TRBJ1-2,.,.,CASRGGGGYYGYTF,TGTGCCAGCAGGGGGGGAGGGGGTTACTATGGCTACACCTTC
TRBV7-9,TRBJ2-5,.,.,CASSRGGQETQYF,TGTGCCAGCAGCAGAGGCGGCCAAGAGACCCAGTACTTC
TRBV6-5,TRBJ1-1,TRBD1,.,CASSMRQGTEAFF,TGTGCCAGCAGCATGAGACAGGGCACTGAAGCTTTCTTT
TRBV19,TRBJ2-1,TRBD2,.,CASSIGGLAGVEEQFF,TGTGCCAGTAGTATTGGAGGACTAGCGGGAGTCGAGGAGCAGTTCTTC
TRBV12-3/TRBV12-4,TRBJ1-5,TRBD1,.,CASSKTGSQPQHF,TGTGCCAGCAGCAAGACAGGGAGCCAGCCCCAGCATTTT
TRBV10-1,TRBJ2-7,TRBD2,.,CASSGGLVVSYEQYF,TGCGCCAGCAGTGGGGGACTAGTAGTTTCCTACGAGCAGTACTTC
TRBV7-9,TRBJ2-7,.,.,CASSFRGSGYEQYF,TGTGCCAGCAGCTTTCGCGGATCGGGCTACGAGCAGTACTTC
TRBV2,TRBJ2-3,TRBD2,once,CASSEGTSPFNTDTQYF,TGTGCCAGCAGTGAAGGGACTAGCCCGTTCAACACAGATACGCAGTATTTT
TRBV28,TRBJ2-3,TRBD2,once,CASSHPQGSQGLAGGPGTDTQYF,TGTGCCAGCAGCCACCCCCAGGGGTCGCAGGGACTAGCGGGGGGGCCGGGCACAGATACGCAGTATTTT
TRBV6-1,TRBJ2-2,TRBD2,.,CASSDLGLAGSGELFF,TGTGCCAGCAGTGACTTGGGACTAGCGGGATCCGGGGAGCTGTTTTTT
TRBV21-1,TRBJ1-4,.,few,CASSVRDSTPQKLFF,TGTGCCAGCAGCGTCCGGGACAGCACACCGCAAAAACTGTTTTTT
TRBV10-3,TRBJ1-2,.,.,CAISAGEGYGYTF,TGTGCCATCAGTGCGGGGGAAGGCTATGGCTACACCTTC
TRBV6-1,TRBJ2-1,TRBD2,few,CASSEVLTSGGGSEQFF,TGTGCCAGCAGTGAAGTGTTGACTAGCGGGGGGGGAAGTGAGCAGTTCTTC
TRBV5-6,TRBJ1-1,TRBD1,.,CASRHRGKGTEAFF,TGTGCCAGCAGGCACAGGGGTAAAGGCACTGAAGCTTTCTTT
TRBV4-2,TRBJ1-2,.,few,CASSPSEGTYGYTF,TGTGCCAGCAGCCCTTCGGAGGGTACCTATGGCTACACCTTC
TRBV3-1/TRBV3-2,TRBJ2-1,.,once,CASSQDWRSSYNEQFF,TGTGCCAGCAGCCAAGATTGGAGGAGCTCCTACAATGAGCAGTTCTTC